The 24 T cell receptor beta chains listed next were all sequenced from one sample in a study of blood T cell repertoires in COVID-19. Assay: immunoSEQ multiplex PCR; the TCRdb copy retains only in-frame clones and omits some. The table has roughly 190,000 clones, 75% to 90% seen once. Sequencing used PBMCs or T cells enriched from blood (not recorded which). The source of these receptors is a woman aged 18 to 35 who had recovered from COVID-19.

J is TRBJ2-5 and V is TRBV5-1, with D perhaps TRBD2 (6 bases). CDR3 length: 16 residues. Trimming stripped 1 base from V and 1 base from J, with 14 bases between. CDR1 and CDR2 from the germline V gene are SGHRS and YFSETQ. In nucleotides, the CDR3 is TGCGCCAGCAGCTTGTTTCGGGAGCCCTCCCAAGAGACCCAGTACTTC. It translates to CASSLFREPSQETQYF.

The chain links TRBV9 to TRBJ2-7; TRBD2 matches at 11 bases. The CDR3 consists of 17 residues. The V gene's germline CDR1 is SGDLS and CDR2 YYNGEE. V lost 0 bases and J lost 7; bases outside the gene matches: 12. Here the CDR3 DNA reads TGTGCCAGCAGCGTAGCCCCCGGGGTAGCGGGAGGGCCGGAGCAGTACTTC. Amino acids: CASSVAPGVAGGPEQYF.

The chain employs TRBV20-1 and TRBJ1-1, with D unclear. V was clipped by 8 bases and J by 1 base, with 8 bases between them. CDR3 length: 11 residues. Germline CDR1 DFQATT, CDR2 SNEGSKA (reference sequence). The DNA for the CDR3 is TGCAGTCGCACGGGGAACACTGAAGCTTTCTTT. The encoded protein is CSRTGNTEAFF.

The gene calls are TRBV9 and TRBJ2-7; 11 nucleotides match TRBD1. V lost 3 bases and J lost 7; bases outside the gene matches: 6. The CDR3 is 14 amino acids. Per the germline V gene, CDR1 is SGDLS and CDR2 is YYNGEE. In nucleotides, the CDR3 is TGTGCCAGCAGCGGAGGACAGGGGGCCTGGGAGCAGTACTTC. Translating it yields CASSGGQGAWEQYF.

The genes are TRBV5-1 and TRBJ2-3; D is unclear. The CDR3 consists of 15 residues. The V and J ends lost 4 bases and 3 bases respectively, with 15 bases between them. Germline V gene lookup returns CDR1 SGHRS and CDR2 YFSETQ. CDR3 nucleotides: TGCGCCAGCAGCGTCGAGGCCTTAGCTACAGATACGCAGTATTTT. Its protein product is CASSVEALATDTQYF.

This chain uses TRBV7-6 with TRBJ1-1; D remains unclear. Germline V CDR1 and CDR2: SGHVS, FNYEAQ. CDR3 length: 13 residues. V was cut by 3 bases and J by 1 base, with 6 bases left in between. CDR3 protein: CASSLSGNTEAFF. The CDR3 DNA is TGTGCCAGCAGCTTGAGCGGGAACACTGAAGCTTTCTTT.

This sequence joins TRBV28 and TRBJ2-5; 13 nucleotides line up with TRBD2. This CDR3 region has 19 residues. With V trimmed by 2 bases and J by 0 bases, 9 bases remained unmatched. Germline V gives CDR1 MDHEN, CDR2 SYDVKM. In DNA, the CDR3 is TGTGCCAGCAGTTTACGGACTAGCGGGAGTTTCGCGTACCAAGAGACCCAGTACTTC. The encoded protein is CASSLRTSGSFAYQETQYF. Full variable domain (outside the CDR3, taken from reference TRBV28 and TRBJ2-5): DVKVTQSSRYLVKRTGEKVFLECVQDMDHENMFWYRQDPGLGLRLIYFSYDVKMKEKGDIPEGYSVSREKKERFSLILESASTNQTSMYLCASSLRTSGSFAYQETQYFGPGTRLLVL.

CDR3 residues: CASSLGSDYEQYF. The CDR3 bases are TGTGCCAGCAGCTTAGGTTCAGACTACGAGCAGTACTTC. V and J are TRBV11-3 and TRBJ2-7; D is unclear. The CDR3 contains 13 residues. Germline V lookup: CDR1 SGHNT, CDR2 YENEEA. V dropped 1 base and J dropped 3 bases, with 7 bases sitting between them.

The J gene is TRBJ1-1, the V gene TRBV7-2, with TRBD1 matching over 7 bases. Trimming at V came to 3 bases and at J to 6 bases, leaving 16 bases not matched to a gene. Germline CDR1 SGHTA, CDR2 FQGNSA. The CDR3 length is 17 residues. CDR3 bases: TGTGCCAGCAGCTTTCTGGTCAGGGGGATAAGTGGTTCTGAAGCTTTCTTT. The encoded protein is CASSFLVRGISGSEAFF.

The genes are TRBV10-3 and TRBJ1-1; D is unresolved. V gave up 10 bases and J gave up 0 bases, with 24 bases separating them. The CDR3 spans 17 residues. Germline CDR1 reads ENHRY; CDR2 reads SYGVKD. The CDR3 nucleotides are TGTGCCACCCGCTTCGCCAACTCATACTCCATGAACACTGAAGCTTTCTTT. Protein product: CATRFANSYSMNTEAFF.

CDR3 amino acids: CASKGQRSPSNQPQHF. The CDR3 DNA follows: TGTGCCAGCAAGGGACAGCGGAGTCCTAGCAATCAGCCCCAGCATTTT. The chain employs TRBV2 and TRBJ1-5; 7 nucleotides agree with TRBD1. The CDR3 covers 16 residues. Germline lookup yields CDR1 SNHLY and CDR2 FYNNEI. Losses at the gene ends were 7 bases for V and 0 bases for J; bases not matched to a gene: 9.

The chain recombines TRBV5-8 with TRBJ1-1, with 7 bases lining up with TRBD1. The ends lost 2 bases at V and 1 base at J; junction bases unmatched: 5. Germline CDR1 is SGHTS and CDR2 is YDEGEE. This CDR3 comprises 15 residues. The CDR3 loop reads CASSFDRVKNTEAFF. CDR3 nucleotides: TGTGCCAGCAGCTTCGACAGGGTGAAGAACACTGAAGCTTTCTTT. Filled out from reference TRBV5-8 and TRBJ1-1, the complete variable domain reads EAGVTQSPTHLIKTRGQQATLRCSPISGHTSVYWYQQALGLGLQFLLWYDEGEERNRGNFPPRFSGRQFPNYSSELNVNALELEDSALYLCASSFDRVKNTEAFFGQGTRLTVV.

This clone has only one observation. The chain has TRBV5-1 and TRBJ2-3; 8 nucleotides line up with TRBD2. V shed 0 bases, J shed 6 bases, and the junction held 9 bases outside the gene matches. Germline V gives CDR1 SGHRS, CDR2 YFSETQ. The CDR3 contains 16 residues. The CDR3 bases are TGCGCCAGCAGCTTGGAACTAGCGGATACGGGGGATACGCAGTATTTT. Translating gives CASSLELADTGDTQYF. The full variable domain, with the rest looked up from reference TRBV5-1 and TRBJ2-3, is KAGVTQTPRYLIKTRGQQVTLSCSPISGHRSVSWYQQTPGQGLQFLFEYFSETQRNKGNFPGRFSGRQFSNSRSEMNVSTLELGDSALYLCASSLELADTGDTQYFGPGTRLTVL.

The chain has TRBV10-2 and TRBJ2-5; D is uncertain. V shed 5 bases and J shed 1 base, with 8 bases lying between them. There are 13 residues in the CDR3. Germline V gives CDR1 WSHSY, CDR2 SAAADI. CDR3 coding DNA: TGCGCCAGCAGTATAGCTGGCCAAGAGACCCAGTACTTC. It translates to CASSIAGQETQYF.

The chain's CDR3 is CASNPIGGRNTIYF. In DNA, the CDR3 is TGTGCCAGCAACCCTATTGGGGGCAGAAACACCATATATTTT. The chain joins TRBV28 to TRBJ1-3, with D possibly TRBD1 on 6 matching bases. This CDR3 region has 14 residues. Trimming cost V 7 bases and J 5 bases, with 15 bases left between them. Germline loops: CDR1 MDHEN, CDR2 SYDVKM.

The chain recombines TRBV5-5 with TRBJ2-3; 9 positions match TRBD2. After removal of 4 bases from V and 1 base from J, the junction contained 1 base not matched to a gene. Germline CDR1 SGHKS, CDR2 YYEKEE (reference sequence). The CDR3 runs to 14 residues. The CDR3 here is CASSRTSGTDTQYF. CDR3 nucleotides: TGTGCCAGCAGCCGGACTAGCGGCACAGATACGCAGTATTTT.

This chain connects TRBV7-2 to TRBJ1-3, with D tentatively TRBD1 (6 bases). The CDR3 is 13 residues long. Trimming removed 7 bases at V and 2 bases at J, with 9 bases between. In germline, CDR1 is SGHTA, CDR2 FQGNSA. The CDR3 here is CASKNRAGNTIYF. The DNA of the CDR3 is TGTGCCAGCAAAAACAGGGCTGGAAACACCATATATTTT. The whole variable domain, remainder taken from reference TRBV7-2 and TRBJ1-3, is GAGVSQSPSNKVTEKGKDVELRCDPISGHTALYWYRQSLGQGLEFLIYFQGNSAPDKSGLPSDRFSAERTGGSVSTLTIQRTQQEDSAVYLCASKNRAGNTIYFGEGSWLTVV.

The chain carries TRBV28 and TRBJ2-2; a weak D match, TRBD1 (6 bases). From germline, CDR1 is MDHEN and CDR2 SYDVKM. V gave up 2 bases and J gave up 5 bases, with 21 bases separating them. The CDR3 sequence is 18 residues long. This CDR3 is CASSLRTGGVVETGELFF. The CDR3, as DNA: TGTGCCAGCAGTTTACGGACTGGGGGCGTAGTAGAAACCGGGGAGCTGTTTTTT.

This clone was counted a single time. The chain couples TRBV6-5 to TRBJ2-7, with D tentatively TRBD1 (5 bases). The CDR3 is 14 amino acids. Germline V CDR1 and CDR2: MNHEY, SVGAGI. Trimming pared 2 bases from V and 2 bases from J, leaving 10 bases between. CDR3 amino acids: CASSYEWGPYEQYF. CDR3 sequence (DNA): TGTGCCAGCAGTTACGAGTGGGGCCCCTACGAGCAGTACTTC.

The gene calls are TRBV5-1 and TRBJ2-1; 7 bases align to TRBD1. The CDR3 spans 15 residues. Trimming removed 2 bases from V and 6 bases from J; junction bases left unmatched: 8. Germline-derived CDR1 and CDR2 are SGHRS and YFSETQ. The CDR3, as DNA: TGCGCCAGCAGCTTTGAGACAGGGTTTTTCAATGAGCAGTTCTTC. Amino acid sequence: CASSFETGFFNEQFF.

This clone was seen just once. The chain recombines TRBV9 with TRBJ2-1, with 7 bases matching TRBD1. V shed 6 bases, J shed 8 bases, and the junction held 11 bases outside the gene matches. This CDR3 is 14 amino acids long. CDR1 and CDR2 from the germline V gene are SGDLS and YYNGEE. The CDR3 reads CASKRVEQGYEQFF. The CDR3 DNA follows: TGTGCCAGCAAAAGGGTGGAACAGGGGTATGAGCAGTTCTTC. Drawing the rest from reference TRBV9 and TRBJ2-1, the complete variable domain is DSGVTQTPKHLITATGQRVTLRCSPRSGDLSVYWYQQSLDQGLQFLIQYYNGEERAKGNILERFSAQQFPDLHSELNLSSLELGDSALYFCASKRVEQGYEQFFGPGTRLTVL.

V gene TRBV3-1 (or the pseudogene TRBV3-2) combines with J gene TRBJ1-2; 10 positions match TRBD1. CDR1 and CDR2 from the germline V gene are LGHDT and YNNKEL (reference sequence). The CDR3 is made up of 16 amino acids. Trimming removed 1 base from V and 8 bases from J; junction bases left unmatched: 10. The CDR3: CASSQVGQGRIIGYTF. CDR3 nucleotide sequence: TGTGCCAGCAGCCAAGTGGGACAGGGGAGGATTATCGGCTACACCTTC.

The genes are TRBV7-8 and TRBJ2-1; 9 bases fit TRBD1. This CDR3 spans 17 amino acids. The trim removed 0 bases at V and 7 bases at J, leaving 10 bases unmatched. Germline values: CDR1 SGHVS, CDR2 FQNEAQ. In DNA, the CDR3 is TGTGCCAGCAGCTTAGCGTTGAGGGACAGGGAAAAGAATGAGCAGTTCTTC. It yields the protein CASSLALRDREKNEQFF.

V and J are TRBV28 and TRBJ2-1, with 13 bases lining up with TRBD2. This CDR3 contains 18 residues. Germline values: CDR1 MDHEN, CDR2 SYDVKM. V lost 1 base and J lost 1; bases outside the gene matches: 4. In nucleotides, the CDR3 is TGTGCCAGCAGTTTATTACTAGCGGGAGGGCCTTCCTACAATGAGCAGTTCTTC. This translates into CASSLLLAGGPSYNEQFF.